The 15 T cell receptor beta chains below were found in one sample sequenced in a study of shared clonotypes between healthy human individuals. Only in-frame clones appear in the TCRdb table, and some are missing; sequencing was by immunoSEQ multiplex PCR. The table lists 2,100,000 or so clones, almost 96% of them singletons. The sequenced sample consisted of naive CD4+ T cells sorted from blood. Subset defined: CD45RA+ positively selected. The receptors were sampled from a man aged 18 to 30 in good health.

The chain joins TRBV29-1 to TRBJ2-3, with 11 bases aligning to TRBD2. This CDR3 comprises 15 residues. Losses at the gene ends were 4 bases for V and 3 bases for J; bases not matched to a gene: 6. In germline, CDR1 is SQVTM, CDR2 ANQGSEA. CDR3: CSVALAGGLTDTQYF. CDR3 DNA sequence: TGCAGCGTTGCTTTAGCGGGAGGGCTGACAGATACGCAGTATTTT.

The CDR3 DNA is TGTGCCAGCAGCGTCTATTCCGGACTAGGGAGCTACAATGAGCAGTTCTTC. Protein product: CASSVYSGLGSYNEQFF. V and J are TRBV9 and TRBJ2-1, with TRBD2 identical over 7 bases. The CDR3 contains 17 residues. The germline gives CDR1 SGDLS, CDR2 YYNGEE. Trimming cost V 2 bases and J 3 bases; bases outside gene matches: 11. The whole variable domain, filled in from reference TRBV9 and TRBJ2-1, reads DSGVTQTPKHLITATGQRVTLRCSPRSGDLSVYWYQQSLDQGLQFLIQYYNGEERAKGNILERFSAQQFPDLHSELNLSSLELGDSALYFCASSVYSGLGSYNEQFFGPGTRLTVL.

This chain uses TRBV7-8 with TRBJ2-5, with D unresolved. V was trimmed by 1 base and J by 10 bases, leaving 13 bases between them. This CDR3 is built from 13 residues. Germline V gene sequence: CDR1 SGHVS, CDR2 FQNEAQ. The CDR3 spells CASSLGVRWDQYF. The CDR3 bases are TGTGCCAGCAGCTTAGGTGTAAGGTGGGACCAGTACTTC.

This sequence joins TRBV7-8 and TRBJ1-2; TRBD1 matches 7 bases. V lost 2 bases, J lost 6 bases, and 6 bases stayed unmatched. The germline gives CDR1 SGHVS, CDR2 FQNEAQ. This CDR3 contains 14 residues. CDR3 region: CASSLRQGVNGYTF. The CDR3 DNA sequence: TGTGCCAGCAGCTTAAGACAGGGAGTGAATGGCTACACCTTC. The full variable domain, in which reference TRBV7-8 and TRBJ1-2 provide the parts outside the CDR3, is GAGVSQSPRYKVAKRGQDVALRCDPISGHVSLFWYQQALGQGPEFLTYFQNEAQLDKSGLPSDRFFAERPEGSVSTLKIQRTQQEDSAVYLCASSLRQGVNGYTFGSGTRLTVV.

The rearrangement uses TRBV15 and TRBJ1-1; no definite D call. The V end lost 1 base, the J end lost 1 base, and 10 bases lay between the germline ends. This CDR3 has 15 amino acids. Per germline, CDR1 LNHNV and CDR2 YYDKDF (reference sequence). The chain's CDR3 is CATSRGRLGNTEAFF. CDR3 sequence (DNA): TGTGCCACCAGCAGAGGGCGACTAGGGAACACTGAAGCTTTCTTT.

For this clone: Additional DNA sequences in this sample encode the identical CDR3. The rearrangement joins TRBV19 to TRBJ1-4; 10 bases map to TRBD1. The CDR3 sequence is 14 residues long. The junction had 3 bases not matched to a gene; V was cut back by 6 bases and J by 5 bases. In germline, CDR1 is LNHDA, CDR2 SQIVND (reference sequence). The CDR3 protein is CASRPGQGNEKLFF. CDR3 in DNA: TGTGCCAGTAGGCCGGGACAGGGGAATGAAAAACTGTTTTTT. The entire variable domain, with the rest obtained from reference TRBV19 and TRBJ1-4, is as follows: DGGITQSPKYLFRKEGQNVTLSCEQNLNHDAMYWYRQDPGQGLRLIYYSQIVNDFQKGDIAEGYSVSREKKESFPLTVTSAQKNPTAFYLCASRPGQGNEKLFFGSGTQLSVL.

V gene TRBV27 combines with J gene TRBJ2-7; D may correspond to TRBD1 or TRBD2 (5 bases each). From germline, CDR1 is MNHEY and CDR2 SMNVEV (reference sequence). This CDR3 is 15 amino acids long. Deletions cut 8 bases from V and 4 bases from J, with 21 bases between. CDR3 amino acids: CASALRGAPLYEQYF. As DNA, the CDR3 is TGTGCCAGCGCACTCAGAGGGGCGCCTTTGTACGAGCAGTACTTC.

The chain links TRBV9 to TRBJ1-6; tentatively, D is TRBD1 (5 bases). V was cut by 4 bases and J by 5 bases, with 13 bases left in between. In germline, CDR1 is SGDLS, CDR2 YYNGEE. The CDR3 is 15 amino acids. CDR3 amino acids: CASSIGGVDNSPLHF. The CDR3 region has the DNA TGTGCCAGCAGCATCGGAGGGGTGGATAATTCACCCCTCCACTTT.

The J gene is TRBJ2-7, the V gene TRBV19, with D perhaps TRBD2 (6 bases). V was clipped by 11 bases and J by 1 base, with 21 bases between them. The germline gives CDR1 LNHDA, CDR2 SQIVND (reference sequence). This CDR3 has 15 residues. CDR3 loop: CASRRGDFLSYEQYF. For the CDR3, the DNA is TGTGCCTCCCGCAGAGGGGACTTTCTATCCTACGAGCAGTACTTC. Variable domain in full (rest from reference TRBV19 and TRBJ2-7): DGGITQSPKYLFRKEGQNVTLSCEQNLNHDAMYWYRQDPGQGLRLIYYSQIVNDFQKGDIAEGYSVSREKKESFPLTVTSAQKNPTAFYLCASRRGDFLSYEQYFGPGTRLTVT.

This chain links TRBV5-1 with TRBJ2-5; the match to TRBD1 covers 8 bases. CDR3 length: 16 amino acids. From germline, CDR1 is SGHRS and CDR2 YFSETQ. Trimming cost V 3 bases and J 1 base; bases outside gene matches: 8. This CDR3 reads CASSWGRDRFQETQYF. The CDR3 DNA reads as TGCGCCAGCAGCTGGGGCCGGGACAGGTTCCAAGAGACCCAGTACTTC.

This chain connects TRBV5-1 to TRBJ2-5; perhaps TRBD1 as D (5 bases). Germline V gene data show CDR1 as SGHRS and CDR2 as YFSETQ. CDR3 length: 15 amino acids. V was pared by 2 bases and J by 0 bases, with 11 bases between. In nucleotides, the CDR3 is TGCGCCAGCAGCTTAGAACAGGCGTACCAAGAGACCCAGTACTTC. Encoded protein: CASSLEQAYQETQYF.

A note on this clone: This CDR3 is also generated by other DNA sequences in the sample. The rearrangement uses TRBV29-1 and TRBJ2-7; D is unclear. The CDR3 covers 12 residues. Germline loops: CDR1 SQVTM, CDR2 ANQGSEA. Trimming cost V 4 bases and J 1 base, with 8 bases left between them. Written as DNA, the CDR3 is TGCAGCGTTGTCGGGCTTTCCTACGAGCAGTACTTC. It encodes CSVVGLSYEQYF.

The V gene is TRBV5-6, the J gene TRBJ2-5; D could derive from TRBD1 or TRBD2 (5 bases each). CDR1 SGHDT and CDR2 YYEEEE come from the germline V gene. V was clipped by 3 bases and J by 1 base, with 13 bases between them. The CDR3 is 15 residues long. CDR3 nucleotide sequence: TGTGCCAGCAGCTCTACCGGGACGGTCCAAGAGACCCAGTACTTC. Encoded protein: CASSSTGTVQETQYF.

This clone occurred once. The chain combines TRBV30 with TRBJ1-1; no firm D call. V was clipped by 6 bases and J by 11 bases, with 25 bases between them. The CDR3 length is 14 residues. Per the germline V gene, CDR1 is GTSNPN and CDR2 is SVGIG (reference sequence). The CDR3 DNA reads TGTGCCTGCCCCAACGGGCCGATGCCCGGGAGGGCTTTCTTT. Translation: CACPNGPMPGRAFF.

The J gene is TRBJ2-1, the V gene TRBV5-4; a possible D gene is TRBD2 (6 bases). The CDR3 contains 16 residues. Germline V gene sequence: CDR1 SGHNT, CDR2 YYREEE (reference sequence). V was cut by 4 bases and J by 2 bases, with 16 bases left in between. CDR3 sequence: CASSPAGGAPYNEQFF. DNA for the CDR3: TGTGCCAGCAGCCCTGCCGGAGGGGCCCCCTACAATGAGCAGTTCTTC.